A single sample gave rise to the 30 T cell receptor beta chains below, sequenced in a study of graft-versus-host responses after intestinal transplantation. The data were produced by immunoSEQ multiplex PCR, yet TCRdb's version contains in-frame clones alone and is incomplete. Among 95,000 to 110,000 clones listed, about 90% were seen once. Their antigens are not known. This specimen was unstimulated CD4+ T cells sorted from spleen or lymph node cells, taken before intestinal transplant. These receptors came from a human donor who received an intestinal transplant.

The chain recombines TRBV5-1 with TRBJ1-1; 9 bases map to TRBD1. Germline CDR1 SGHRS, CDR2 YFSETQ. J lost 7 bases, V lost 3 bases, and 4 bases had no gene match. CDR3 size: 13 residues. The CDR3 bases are TGCGCCAGCAGCTGGGACAGGGTTAATGAAGCTTTCTTT. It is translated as CASSWDRVNEAFF. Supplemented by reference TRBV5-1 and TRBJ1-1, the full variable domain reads KAGVTQTPRYLIKTRGQQVTLSCSPISGHRSVSWYQQTPGQGLQFLFEYFSETQRNKGNFPGRFSGRQFSNSRSEMNVSTLELGDSALYLCASSWDRVNEAFFGQGTRLTVV.

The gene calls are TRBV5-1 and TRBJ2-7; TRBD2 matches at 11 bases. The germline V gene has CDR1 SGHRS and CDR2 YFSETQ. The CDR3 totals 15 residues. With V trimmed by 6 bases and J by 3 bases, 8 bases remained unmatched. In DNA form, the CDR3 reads TGCGCCAGCAAGATACTAGCGGGGGAGAACTACGAGCAGTACTTC. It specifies CASKILAGENYEQYF. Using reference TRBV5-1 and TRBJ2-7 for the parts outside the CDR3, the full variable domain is KAGVTQTPRYLIKTRGQQVTLSCSPISGHRSVSWYQQTPGQGLQFLFEYFSETQRNKGNFPGRFSGRQFSNSRSEMNVSTLELGDSALYLCASKILAGENYEQYFGPGTRLTVT.

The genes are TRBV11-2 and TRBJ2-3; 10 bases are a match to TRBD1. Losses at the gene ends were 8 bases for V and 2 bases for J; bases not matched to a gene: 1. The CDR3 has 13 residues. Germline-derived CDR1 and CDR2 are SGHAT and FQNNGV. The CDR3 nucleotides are TGTGCCAGCGGGACAGGGGTCACAGATACGCAGTATTTT. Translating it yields CASGTGVTDTQYF.

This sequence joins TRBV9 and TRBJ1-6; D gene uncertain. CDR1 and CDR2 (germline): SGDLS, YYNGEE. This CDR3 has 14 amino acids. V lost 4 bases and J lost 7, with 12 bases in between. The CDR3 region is CASSPGQPNSPLHF. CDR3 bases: TGTGCCAGCAGCCCCGGGCAGCCCAATTCACCCCTCCACTTT.

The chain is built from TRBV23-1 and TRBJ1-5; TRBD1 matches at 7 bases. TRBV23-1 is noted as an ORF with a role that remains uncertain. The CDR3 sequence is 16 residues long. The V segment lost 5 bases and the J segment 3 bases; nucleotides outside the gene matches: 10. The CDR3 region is CASSSRPGQTNQPQHF. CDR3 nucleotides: TGCGCCAGCAGTTCCCGACCGGGACAGACCAATCAGCCCCAGCATTTT.

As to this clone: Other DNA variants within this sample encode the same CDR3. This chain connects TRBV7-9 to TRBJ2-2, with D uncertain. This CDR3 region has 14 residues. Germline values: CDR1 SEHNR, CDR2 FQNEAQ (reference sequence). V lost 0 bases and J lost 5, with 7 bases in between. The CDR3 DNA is TGTGCCAGCAGCTTAGCGTTGGGAACCGGGGAGCTGTTTTTT. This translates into CASSLALGTGELFF.

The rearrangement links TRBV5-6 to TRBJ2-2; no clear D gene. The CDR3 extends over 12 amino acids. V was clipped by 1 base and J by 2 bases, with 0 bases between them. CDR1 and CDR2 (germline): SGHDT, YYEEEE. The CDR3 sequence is CASSLNTGELFF. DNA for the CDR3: TGTGCCAGCAGCTTGAACACCGGGGAGCTGTTTTTT.

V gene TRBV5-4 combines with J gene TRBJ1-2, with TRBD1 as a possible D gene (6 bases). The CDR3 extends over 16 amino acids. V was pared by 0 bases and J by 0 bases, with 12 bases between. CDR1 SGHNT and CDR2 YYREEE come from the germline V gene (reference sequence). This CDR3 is CASSLDLGASNYGYTF. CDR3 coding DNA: TGTGCCAGCAGCTTGGACCTGGGGGCTTCTAACTATGGCTACACCTTC.

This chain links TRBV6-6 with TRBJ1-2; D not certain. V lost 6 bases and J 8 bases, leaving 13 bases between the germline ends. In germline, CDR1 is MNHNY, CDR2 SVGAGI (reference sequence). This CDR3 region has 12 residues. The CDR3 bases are TGTGCCAGCAGCGACGACTCAAACGGCTACACCTTC. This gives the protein CASSDDSNGYTF.

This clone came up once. The CDR3 nucleotides read TGTGCCAGTAGTAGGGGGTACCTGCGCATGAACACTGAAGCTTTCTTT. This gives the protein CASSRGYLRMNTEAFF. The rearrangement uses TRBV19 and TRBJ1-1; possibly TRBD1 for D (5 bases). Germline V lookup: CDR1 LNHDA, CDR2 SQIVND (reference sequence). There are 16 residues in the CDR3. The V gene lost 4 bases and the J gene lost 0 bases, with 15 bases spanning the gap.

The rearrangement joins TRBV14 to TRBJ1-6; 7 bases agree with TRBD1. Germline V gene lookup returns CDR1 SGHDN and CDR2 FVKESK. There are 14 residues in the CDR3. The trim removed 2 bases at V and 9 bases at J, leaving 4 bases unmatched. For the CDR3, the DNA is TGTGCCAGCAGCCAATTAGAGGGGGCTTCACCCCTCCACTTT. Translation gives CASSQLEGASPLHF. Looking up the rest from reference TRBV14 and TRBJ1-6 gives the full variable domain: EAGVTQFPSHSVIEKGQTVTLRCDPISGHDNLYWYRRVMGKEIKFLLHFVKESKQDESGMPNNRFLAERTGGTYSTLKVQPAELEDSGVYFCASSQLEGASPLHFGNGTRLTVT.

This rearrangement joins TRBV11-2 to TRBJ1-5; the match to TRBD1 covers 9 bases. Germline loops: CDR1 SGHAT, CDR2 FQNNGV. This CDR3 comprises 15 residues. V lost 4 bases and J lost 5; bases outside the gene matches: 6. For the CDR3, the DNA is TGTGCCAGCAGCTATTCGGGACAGGGCGATCAGCCCCAGCATTTT. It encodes CASSYSGQGDQPQHF. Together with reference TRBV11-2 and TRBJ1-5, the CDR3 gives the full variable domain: EAGVAQSPRYKIIEKRQSVAFWCNPISGHATLYWYQQILGQGPKLLIQFQNNGVVDDSQLPKDRFSAERLKGVDSTLKIQPAKLEDSAVYLCASSYSGQGDQPQHFGDGTRLSIL.

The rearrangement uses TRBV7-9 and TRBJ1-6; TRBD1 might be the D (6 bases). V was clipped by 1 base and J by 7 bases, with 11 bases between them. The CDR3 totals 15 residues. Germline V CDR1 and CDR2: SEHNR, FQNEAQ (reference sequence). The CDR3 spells CASSLGTAANSPLHF. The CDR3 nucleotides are TGTGCCAGCAGCTTAGGGACAGCGGCAAATTCACCCCTCCACTTT.

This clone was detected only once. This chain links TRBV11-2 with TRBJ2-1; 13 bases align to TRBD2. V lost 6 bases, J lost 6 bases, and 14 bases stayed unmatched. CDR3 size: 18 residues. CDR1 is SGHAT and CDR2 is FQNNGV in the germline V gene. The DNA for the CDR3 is TGTGCCAGCAGTCTAGGACTAGCGGGAGATGGGGCTTTCAATGAGCAGTTCTTC. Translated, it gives CASSLGLAGDGAFNEQFF.

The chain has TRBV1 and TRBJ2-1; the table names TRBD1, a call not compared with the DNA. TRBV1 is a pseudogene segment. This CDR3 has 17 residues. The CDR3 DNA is TGCACCAGCAGCCAAGCTCCGGGACAGGGTACCTACAATGAGCAGTTCTTC. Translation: CTSSQAPGQGTYNEQFF.

The CDR3 spells CASSQQASSYNEQFF. Written as DNA, the CDR3 is TGCGCCAGCAGCCAGCAGGCTTCCAGCTACAATGAGCAGTTCTTC. This chain connects TRBV5-1 to TRBJ2-1; no definite D call. V was cut by 4 bases and J by 3 bases, with 14 bases left in between. The CDR3 totals 15 residues. Germline V CDR1 and CDR2: SGHRS, YFSETQ.

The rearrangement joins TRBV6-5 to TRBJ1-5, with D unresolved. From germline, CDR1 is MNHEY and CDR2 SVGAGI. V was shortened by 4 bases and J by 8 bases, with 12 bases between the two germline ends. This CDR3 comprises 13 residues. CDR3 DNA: TGTGCCAGCAGTTCCAACCCGAAGGAGCCCCAGCATTTT. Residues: CASSSNPKEPQHF.

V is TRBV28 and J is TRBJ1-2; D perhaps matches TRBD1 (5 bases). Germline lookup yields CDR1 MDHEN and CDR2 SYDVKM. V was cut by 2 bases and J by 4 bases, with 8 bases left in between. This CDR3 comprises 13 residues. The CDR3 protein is CASSLQGTYGYTF. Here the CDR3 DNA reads TGTGCCAGCAGTTTACAGGGTACCTATGGCTACACCTTC.

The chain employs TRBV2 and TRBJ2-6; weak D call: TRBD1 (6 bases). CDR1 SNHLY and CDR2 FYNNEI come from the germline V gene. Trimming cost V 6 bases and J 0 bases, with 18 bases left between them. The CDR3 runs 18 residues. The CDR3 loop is CASSPRGNWLSGANVLTF. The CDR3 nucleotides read TGTGCCAGCAGCCCCAGGGGCAACTGGCTCTCTGGGGCCAACGTCCTGACTTTC.

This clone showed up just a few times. CDR3 DNA sequence: TGCGCCAGCAGCCTTAGGACAGGGGGTAACACTGAAGCTTTCTTT. As protein: CASSLRTGGNTEAFF. The chain uses TRBV5-1 and TRBJ1-1; the match to TRBD1 covers 10 bases. The CDR3 is 15 amino acids. V dropped 4 bases and J dropped 2; count of bases not matched to a gene: 5. CDR1 and CDR2 from the germline V gene are SGHRS and YFSETQ.

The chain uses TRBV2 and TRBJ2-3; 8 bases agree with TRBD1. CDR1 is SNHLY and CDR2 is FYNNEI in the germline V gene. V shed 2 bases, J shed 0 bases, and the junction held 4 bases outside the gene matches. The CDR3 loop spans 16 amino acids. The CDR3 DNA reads TGTGCCAGCAGTGAACAGGGGGCGCAGAGCACAGATACGCAGTATTTT. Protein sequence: CASSEQGAQSTDTQYF.

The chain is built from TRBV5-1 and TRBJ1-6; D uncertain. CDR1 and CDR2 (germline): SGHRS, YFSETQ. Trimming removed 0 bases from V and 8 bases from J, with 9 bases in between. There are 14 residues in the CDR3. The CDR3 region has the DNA TGCGCCAGCAGCTTGGGGCAGGTCGATTCACCCCTCCACTTT. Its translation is CASSLGQVDSPLHF.

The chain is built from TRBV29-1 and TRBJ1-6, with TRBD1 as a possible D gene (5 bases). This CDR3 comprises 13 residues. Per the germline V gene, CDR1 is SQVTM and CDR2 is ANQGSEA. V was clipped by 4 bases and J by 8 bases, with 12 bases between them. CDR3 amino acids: CSVGGGLDSPLHF. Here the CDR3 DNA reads TGCAGCGTTGGGGGGGGATTGGATTCACCCCTCCACTTT.

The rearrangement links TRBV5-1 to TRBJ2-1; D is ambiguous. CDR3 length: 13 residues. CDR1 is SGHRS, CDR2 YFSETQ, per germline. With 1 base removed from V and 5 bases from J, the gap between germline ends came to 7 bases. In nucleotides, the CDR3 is TGCGCCAGCAGCTTGACGGTGAACAATGAGCAGTTCTTC. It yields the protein CASSLTVNNEQFF.

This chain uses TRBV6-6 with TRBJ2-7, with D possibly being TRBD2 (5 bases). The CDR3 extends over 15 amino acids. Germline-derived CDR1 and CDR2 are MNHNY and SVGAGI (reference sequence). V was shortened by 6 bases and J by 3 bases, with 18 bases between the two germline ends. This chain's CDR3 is CASSHLYGDHYEQYF. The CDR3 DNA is TGTGCCAGCAGCCACCTCTACGGGGATCACTACGAGCAGTACTTC.

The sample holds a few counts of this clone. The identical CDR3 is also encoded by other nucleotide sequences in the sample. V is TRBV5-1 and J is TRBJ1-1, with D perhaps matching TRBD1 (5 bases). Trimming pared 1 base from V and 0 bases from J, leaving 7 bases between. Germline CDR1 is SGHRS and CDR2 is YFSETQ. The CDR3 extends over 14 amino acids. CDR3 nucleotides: TGCGCCAGCAGCTTGAGCAGGGTGAACACTGAAGCTTTCTTT. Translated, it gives CASSLSRVNTEAFF.

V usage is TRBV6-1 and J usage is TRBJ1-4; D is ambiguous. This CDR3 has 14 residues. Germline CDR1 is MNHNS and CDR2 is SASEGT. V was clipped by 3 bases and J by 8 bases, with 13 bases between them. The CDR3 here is CASSDPGPREKLFF. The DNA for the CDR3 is TGTGCCAGCAGTGACCCAGGCCCGAGGGAAAAACTGTTTTTT.

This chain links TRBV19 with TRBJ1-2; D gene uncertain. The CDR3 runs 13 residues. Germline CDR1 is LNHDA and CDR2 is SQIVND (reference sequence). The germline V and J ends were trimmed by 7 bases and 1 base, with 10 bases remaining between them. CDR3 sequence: CASTRENNYGYTF. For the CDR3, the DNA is TGTGCCAGTACGAGGGAAAATAACTATGGCTACACCTTC.

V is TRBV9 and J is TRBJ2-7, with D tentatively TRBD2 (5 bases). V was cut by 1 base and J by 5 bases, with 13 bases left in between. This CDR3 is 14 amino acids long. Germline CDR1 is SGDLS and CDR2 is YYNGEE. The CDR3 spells CASSVRGSLDEQYF. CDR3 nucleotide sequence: TGTGCCAGCAGCGTAAGAGGGAGTTTGGACGAGCAGTACTTC. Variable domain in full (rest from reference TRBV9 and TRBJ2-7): DSGVTQTPKHLITATGQRVTLRCSPRSGDLSVYWYQQSLDQGLQFLIQYYNGEERAKGNILERFSAQQFPDLHSELNLSSLELGDSALYFCASSVRGSLDEQYFGPGTRLTVT.

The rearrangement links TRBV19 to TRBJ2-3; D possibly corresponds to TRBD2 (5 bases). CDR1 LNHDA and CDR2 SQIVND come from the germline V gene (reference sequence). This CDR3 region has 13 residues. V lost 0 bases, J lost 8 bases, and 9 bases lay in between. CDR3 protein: CASSIDREGTQYF. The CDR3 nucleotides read TGTGCCAGTAGTATAGATCGGGAAGGTACGCAGTATTTT.